Each of the 13 T cell receptor beta chains below was sequenced from the same sample in a study of T cells in Graves' hyperthyroidism and ophthalmopathy. TCR beta CDR3 regions were amplified from RNA transcripts. With the HTBI primer set, the TCR CDR3 went through a first round of RT-PCR. TCRdb redid the calling of the multiplex PCR reads with MiXCR, one entry per CDR3 protein. The sample shows about 380,000 distinct CDR3 sequences, over 11% of them seen only once. The sample was blood. The receptors originated from an older woman with Graves' hyperthyroidism.

There are a few counts of this clonotype. The CDR3 DNA sequence: TGTGCCAGCTCCCTCAGAAACAATGAGCAGTTCTTC. Its protein product is CASSLRNNEQFF. V gene TRBV18 combines with J gene TRBJ2-1; D remains unclear. This CDR3 has 12 residues. CDR1 is KGHSH and CDR2 is LQKENI in the germline V gene. Trimming took off 6 bases at V and 5 bases at J, with 8 bases between the two ends. Full variable domain (remainder filled in from reference TRBV18 and TRBJ2-1): NAGVMQNPRHLVRRRGQEARLRCSPMKGHSHVYWYRQLPEEGLKFMVYLQKENIIDESGMPKERFSAEFPKEGPSILRIQQVVRGDSAAYFCASSLRNNEQFFGPGTRLTVL.

This clonotype was observed many times. J is TRBJ2-7 and V is TRBV12-5, with 7 bases aligning to TRBD2. The CDR3 has 14 residues. Germline lookup yields CDR1 LGHNT and CDR2 FRNRAP. Trimming took 2 bases from V and 3 from J; bases not matched to a gene: 4. The CDR3 DNA sequence: TGTGCTAGTGGTTTGTGGGGACTAAACTACGAGCAGTACTTC. It yields the protein CASGLWGLNYEQYF. The variable domain in full, with the rest retrieved from reference TRBV12-5 and TRBJ2-7, is DARVTQTPRHKVTEMGQEVTMRCQPILGHNTVFWYRQTMMQGLELLAYFRNRAPLDDSGMPKDRFSAEMPDATLATLKIQPSEPRDSAVYFCASGLWGLNYEQYFGPGTRLTVT.

This clonotype was seen ten or more times. This chain links TRBV6-1 with TRBJ2-7; D is unclear. With 5 bases removed from V and 2 bases from J, the gap between germline ends came to 16 bases. The CDR3 consists of 15 residues. Per germline, CDR1 MNHNS and CDR2 SASEGT. CDR3 loop: CASSSYDGSPYEQYF. The CDR3 DNA reads TGTGCCAGCAGTTCCTACGACGGATCCCCCTACGAGCAGTACTTC.

This clonotype was observed many times. V and J are TRBV6-1 and TRBJ2-3, with a tentative D call TRBD2 (6 bases). The V and J ends lost 10 bases and 4 bases respectively, with 18 bases between them. Germline CDR1 and CDR2: MNHNS and SASEGT. The CDR3 is 14 residues long. CDR3 residues: CANSVDGSADTQYF. The CDR3 bases are TGTGCCAACTCCGTTGACGGGAGCGCAGATACGCAGTATTTT.

The V and J genes are TRBV5-4 and TRBJ2-3; 7 bases line up with TRBD2. Germline V gives CDR1 SGHNT, CDR2 YYREEE (reference sequence). V dropped 5 bases and J dropped 1; count of bases not matched to a gene: 16. The CDR3 consists of 18 residues. The CDR3 coding sequence is TGTGCCAGCAGTCTCATCTCTTTGGCGGGAGTGGGCACAGATACGCAGTATTTT. Residues: CASSLISLAGVGTDTQYF.

The table lists this clonotype with many counts. The genes are TRBV5-5 and TRBJ2-3; D possibly corresponds to TRBD1 (5 bases). The length of the CDR3 is 13 residues. V was cut by 1 base and J by 4 bases, with 7 bases left in between. The V gene's germline CDR1 is SGHKS and CDR2 YYEKEE (reference sequence). CDR3 protein: CASSLQGPDTQYF. The CDR3 DNA sequence: TGTGCCAGCAGCTTGCAGGGTCCAGATACGCAGTATTTT.

This clonotype appeared many times. The rearrangement links TRBV9 to TRBJ2-3; D is tentatively TRBD1 or TRBD2 (6 bases each). Deletions cut 0 bases from V and 1 base from J, with 15 bases between. The CDR3 sequence is 17 residues long. CDR1 is SGDLS and CDR2 is YYNGEE in the germline V gene. The CDR3 DNA reads TGTGCCAGCAGCGTAGCTGGAGGGGGAGGTCGCACAGATACGCAGTATTTT. Its translation is CASSVAGGGGRTDTQYF.

At least ten counts were recorded for this clonotype. The chain combines TRBV20-1 with TRBJ2-1, with 11 nucleotides matching TRBD2. V lost 3 bases and J lost 6; bases outside the gene matches: 7. The CDR3 extends over 15 amino acids. In germline, CDR1 is DFQATT, CDR2 SNEGSKA (reference sequence). In DNA, the CDR3 is TGCAGTGCTAGGCTGTTAGCGGGAGGGCCCAATGAGCAGTTCTTC. Encoded protein: CSARLLAGGPNEQFF.

The V gene is TRBV10-3, the J gene TRBJ2-7; 9 bases are a match to TRBD2. The CDR3 totals 18 residues. The V gene end was trimmed by 0 bases and the J gene end by 4 bases; junction bases not matched to a gene: 13. The germline CDR1 and CDR2 sequences are ENHRY and SYGVKD. CDR3 in DNA: TGTGCCATCAGTGAGTCAGCGGCTAGCGGGATGTTTACGTACGAGCAGTACTTC. This sequence encodes CAISESAASGMFTYEQYF.

This clonotype appeared many times. This chain joins TRBV11-2 and TRBJ2-7; D is unclear. The germline V gene has CDR1 SGHAT and CDR2 FQNNGV. This CDR3 contains 13 residues. Trimming took off 0 bases at V and 3 bases at J, with 6 bases between the two ends. The CDR3 sequence: CASSLENSYEQYF. The CDR3 coding sequence is TGTGCCAGCAGCTTAGAAAACAGCTACGAGCAGTACTTC.

This clonotype was picked up many times. V gene TRBV20-1 combines with J gene TRBJ1-2; D is ambiguous. Trimming took 2 bases from V and 3 from J, leaving 13 bases between them. CDR3 length: 14 amino acids. The germline V gene has CDR1 DFQATT and CDR2 SNEGSKA (reference sequence). In DNA form, the CDR3 reads TGCAGTGCTAGAAGCGCTTTGGGCGACTATGGCTACACCTTC. This codes for CSARSALGDYGYTF.

V usage is TRBV2 and J usage is TRBJ2-2, with a tentative D call TRBD1 (6 bases). This CDR3 has 14 amino acids. The V gene lost 6 bases and the J gene lost 2 bases, with 10 bases spanning the gap. The germline V gene encodes CDR1 SNHLY and CDR2 FYNNEI. CDR3: CASRLDSNTGELFF. CDR3 in DNA: TGTGCCAGCAGGCTGGACAGCAACACCGGGGAGCTGTTTTTT.

This clonotype was detected a few times. V usage is TRBV4-1 and J usage is TRBJ1-2, with TRBD1 matching 7 bases. CDR1 is MGHRA, CDR2 YSYEKL, per germline. The CDR3 loop spans 17 amino acids. The V segment lost 1 base and the J segment 2 bases; nucleotides outside the gene matches: 10. CDR3 residues: CASSQAPGTVGNYGYTF. DNA for the CDR3: TGCGCCAGCAGCCAAGCCCCAGGGACAGTGGGGAACTATGGCTACACCTTC.